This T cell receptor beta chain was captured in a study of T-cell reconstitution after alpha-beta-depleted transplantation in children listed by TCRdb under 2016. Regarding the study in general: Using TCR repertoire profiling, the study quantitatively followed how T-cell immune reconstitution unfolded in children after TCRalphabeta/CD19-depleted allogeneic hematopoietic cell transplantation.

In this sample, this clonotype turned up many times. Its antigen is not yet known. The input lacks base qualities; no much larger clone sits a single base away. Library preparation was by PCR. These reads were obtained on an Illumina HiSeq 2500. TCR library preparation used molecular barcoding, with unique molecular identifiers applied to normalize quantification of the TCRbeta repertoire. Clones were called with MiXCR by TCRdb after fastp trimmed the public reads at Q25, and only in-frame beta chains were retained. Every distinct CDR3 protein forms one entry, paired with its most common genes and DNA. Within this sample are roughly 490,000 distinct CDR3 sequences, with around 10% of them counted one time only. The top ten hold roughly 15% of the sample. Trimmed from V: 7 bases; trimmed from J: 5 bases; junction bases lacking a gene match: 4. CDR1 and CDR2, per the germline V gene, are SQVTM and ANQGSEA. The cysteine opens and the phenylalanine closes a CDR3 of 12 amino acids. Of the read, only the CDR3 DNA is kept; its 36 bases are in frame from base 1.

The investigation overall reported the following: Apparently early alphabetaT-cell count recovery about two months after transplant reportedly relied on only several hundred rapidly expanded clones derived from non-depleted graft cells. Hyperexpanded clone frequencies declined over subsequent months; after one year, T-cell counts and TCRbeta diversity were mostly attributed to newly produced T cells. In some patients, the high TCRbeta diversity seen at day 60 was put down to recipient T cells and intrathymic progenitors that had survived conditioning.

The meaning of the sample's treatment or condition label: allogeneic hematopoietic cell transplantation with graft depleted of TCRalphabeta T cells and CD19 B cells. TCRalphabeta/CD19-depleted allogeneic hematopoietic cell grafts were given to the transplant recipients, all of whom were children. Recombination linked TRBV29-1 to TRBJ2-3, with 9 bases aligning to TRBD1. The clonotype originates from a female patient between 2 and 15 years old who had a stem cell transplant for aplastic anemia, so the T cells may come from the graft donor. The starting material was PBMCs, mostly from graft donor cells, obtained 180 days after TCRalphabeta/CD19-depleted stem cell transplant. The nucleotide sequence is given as TGCAGCGGCCGGGACAGGGAAGATACGCAGTATTTT. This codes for CSGRDREDTQYF.